This T cell receptor (beta chain) was captured in a study of T cells after yellow fever vaccination. Background on the study: Preparation of the low-cell-number fractions used SMART-Seq v4 Ultra Low Input. Study observations and caveats: Peaking on day 5 versus 15, the secondary response was faster but weaker. Any FACS-sorted repertoire could hold abundant clonotypes that contaminate it from the bulk population.

The CDR3 has 16 residues. V dropped 4 bases and J dropped 2 bases, with 16 bases sitting between them. Germline V gene data show CDR1 as SGHNT and CDR2 as YYREEE (reference sequence). TCRdb redid the calling of the 5' RACE reads with MiXCR, one entry per CDR3 protein. Of around 30,000 distinct CDR3 sequences in the sample, 5% to 8.5% are singletons; the top ten hold roughly 22%. This clonotype was found many times. This clonotype originated in a man between 18 and 29 years old who received the YFV17D yellow fever vaccine. The starting material was PBMCs, either bulk or a sorted T-cell subset (CD4+, CD8+, memory, or dextramer-sorted; not recorded which), obtained on the day of the first yellow fever vaccination. V is TRBV5-4 and J is TRBJ2-1, with D perhaps matching TRBD1 (8 bases). CDR3 loop: CASSAITGGAYNEQFF. CDR3 DNA: TGTGCCAGCAGCGCAATTACAGGGGGGGCCTACAATGAGCAGTTCTTC. Looking up the rest from reference TRBV5-4 and TRBJ2-1 gives the full variable domain: ETGVTQSPTHLIKTRGQQVTLRCSSQSGHNTVSWYQQALGQGPQFIFQYYREEENGRGNFPPRFSGLQFPNYSSELNVNALELDDSALYLCASSAITGGAYNEQFFGPGTRLTVL.